This T cell receptor (beta chain) was sequenced during a study of shared clonotypes between healthy human individuals. Study-wide points: As a rule, naive subsets had a larger estimated richness than memory subsets. Collection of samples was limited to blood; tissue repertoires likely differ.

The CDR3 spans 14 residues. V lost 1 base, J lost 2 bases, and 6 bases lay in between. In germline, CDR1 is SGHVS, CDR2 FQNEAQ. Those who donated, Caucasian adults without exception, all lived in Nashville, Tennessee. Turning to this clone: The antigen remains unidentified.

Data came from immunoSEQ multiplex PCR; TCRdb stores just in-frame clones and leaves some out. The sample lists some 2,400,000 clones; approximately 94% were seen once. The source material was naive CD4+ T cells sorted from blood. Subset of the sample: CD45RA+ positively selected. The chain links TRBV7-8 to TRBJ1-3; D is undetermined. The receptor's source is a man younger than 35 in good health. The CDR3 DNA follows: TGTGCCAGCAGCTTAGGGGCAACTGGAAACACCATATATTTT. Protein sequence: CASSLGATGNTIYF.